The 5 T cell receptor beta chains given below trace back to one sample, sequenced in a study of PD-L1 blockade in urothelial cancer. The repertoire was sequenced with immunoSEQ multiplex PCR; TCRdb's copy has only in-frame clones and lacks some. This table holds some 35,000 clones, approximately 92% found once. The material was PBMCs, obtained around atezolizumab (anti-PD-L1) treatment. Receptor source: a man aged 65 to 85 with urothelial cancer.

The chain joins TRBV7-8 to TRBJ2-7, with D maybe TRBD2 (7 bases). Looked up from germline, CDR1 is SGHVS and CDR2 is FQNEAQ. Trimming shortened V by 0 bases and J by 5 bases, and 14 bases separated the two germline ends. The CDR3 totals 15 residues. CDR3 sequence reads: CASSLAIEGGNEQYF. The CDR3 coding sequence is TGTGCCAGCAGCTTAGCCATCGAGGGGGGGAACGAGCAGTACTTC. The variable domain in full, completed from reference TRBV7-8 and TRBJ2-7, reads GAGVSQSPRYKVAKRGQDVALRCDPISGHVSLFWYQQALGQGPEFLTYFQNEAQLDKSGLPSDRFFAERPEGSVSTLKIQRTQQEDSAVYLCASSLAIEGGNEQYFGPGTRLTVT.

The chain combines TRBV5-1 with TRBJ2-7; 7 nucleotides match TRBD2. V lost 8 bases, J lost 2 bases, and 7 bases stayed unmatched. Germline lookup yields CDR1 SGHRS and CDR2 YFSETQ. CDR3 length: 13 amino acids. The CDR3 loop is CASGLGRAYEQYF. DNA of the CDR3: TGCGCCAGTGGACTAGGGAGGGCCTACGAGCAGTACTTC.

The chain is built from TRBV5-8 and TRBJ2-6, with 7 bases lining up with TRBD1. V lost 0 bases, J lost 2 bases, and 2 bases stayed unmatched. CDR1 SGHTS and CDR2 YDEGEE come from the germline V gene. The length of the CDR3 is 16 residues. Written as DNA, the CDR3 is TGTGCCAGCAGCTTGGGAGGGGGCCCTGGGGCCAACGTCCTGACTTTC. Translation: CASSLGGGPGANVLTF. The complete variable domain, with remaining parts taken from reference TRBV5-8 and TRBJ2-6, reads EAGVTQSPTHLIKTRGQQATLRCSPISGHTSVYWYQQALGLGLQFLLWYDEGEERNRGNFPPRFSGRQFPNYSSELNVNALELEDSALYLCASSLGGGPGANVLTFGAGSRLTVL.

The chain uses TRBV5-1 and TRBJ2-2; D might be TRBD2 (5 bases). CDR1 SGHRS and CDR2 YFSETQ come from the germline V gene. The CDR3 has 15 amino acids. V dropped 0 bases and J dropped 4 bases, with 10 bases sitting between them. The CDR3 region has the DNA TGCGCCAGCAGCTTGGGCCCCGCGGGCACCGGGGAGCTGTTTTTT. It yields the protein CASSLGPAGTGELFF.

V usage is TRBV10-3 and J usage is TRBJ2-7; 14 bases map to TRBD2. V shed 10 bases and J 7 bases; nucleotides not matched to a gene: 18. The CDR3 length is 17 residues. The V gene's germline CDR1 is ENHRY and CDR2 SYGVKD. CDR3 in amino acids: CATWTSGRRGAPTEQYF. For the CDR3, the DNA is TGTGCCACGTGGACTAGCGGGAGGAGGGGGGCCCCTACGGAGCAGTACTTC.